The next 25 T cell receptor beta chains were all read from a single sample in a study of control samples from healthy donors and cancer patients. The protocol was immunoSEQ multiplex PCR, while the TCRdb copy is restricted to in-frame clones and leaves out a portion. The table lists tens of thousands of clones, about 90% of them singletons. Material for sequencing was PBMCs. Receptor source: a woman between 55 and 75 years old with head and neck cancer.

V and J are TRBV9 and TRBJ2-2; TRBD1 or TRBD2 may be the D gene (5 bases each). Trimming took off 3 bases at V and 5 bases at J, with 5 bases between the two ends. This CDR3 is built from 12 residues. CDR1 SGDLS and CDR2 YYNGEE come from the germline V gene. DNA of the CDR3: TGTGCCAGCAGCGGGGGGACCGGGGAGCTGTTTTTT. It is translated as CASSGGTGELFF.

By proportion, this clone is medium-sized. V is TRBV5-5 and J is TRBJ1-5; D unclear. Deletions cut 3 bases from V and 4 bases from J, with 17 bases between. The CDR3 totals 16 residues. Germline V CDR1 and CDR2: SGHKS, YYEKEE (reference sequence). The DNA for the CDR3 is TGTGCCAGCAGCTCCCTCGACTCCGGTGGAAATCAGCCCCAGCATTTT. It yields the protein CASSSLDSGGNQPQHF. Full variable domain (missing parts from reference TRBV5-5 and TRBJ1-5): DAGVTQSPTHLIKTRGQQVTLRCSPISGHKSVSWYQQVLGQGPQFIFQYYEKEERGRGNFPDRFSARQFPNYSSELNVNALLLGDSALYLCASSSLDSGGNQPQHFGDGTRLSIL.

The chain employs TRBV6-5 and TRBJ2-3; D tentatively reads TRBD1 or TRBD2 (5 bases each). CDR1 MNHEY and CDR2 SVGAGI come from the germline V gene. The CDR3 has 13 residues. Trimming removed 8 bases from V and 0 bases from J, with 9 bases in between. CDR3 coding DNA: TGTGCCAGCCGCTGGGACAGCACAGATACGCAGTATTTT. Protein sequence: CASRWDSTDTQYF.

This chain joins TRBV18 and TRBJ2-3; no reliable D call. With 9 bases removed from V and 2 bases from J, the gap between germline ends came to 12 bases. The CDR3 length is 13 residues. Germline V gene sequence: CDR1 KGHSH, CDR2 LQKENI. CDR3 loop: CASVMGITDTQYF. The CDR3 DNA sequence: TGTGCCAGTGTTATGGGGATCACAGATACGCAGTATTTT.

For the CDR3, the DNA is TGTGCCAGCGCGATTACCGGGACTAGCGTTAACGAGCAGTACTTC. This sequence encodes CASAITGTSVNEQYF. The rearrangement uses TRBV7-9 and TRBJ2-7; 10 nucleotides align to TRBD2. CDR1 is SEHNR, CDR2 FQNEAQ, per germline (reference sequence). V gave up 8 bases and J gave up 5 bases; unmatched junction bases: 12. The CDR3 length is 15 residues.

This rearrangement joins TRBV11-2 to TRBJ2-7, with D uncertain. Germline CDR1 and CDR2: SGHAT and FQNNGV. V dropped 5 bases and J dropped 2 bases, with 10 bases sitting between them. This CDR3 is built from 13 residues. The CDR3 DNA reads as TGTGCCAGCAGCCCCGGGCTCACCTACGAGCAGTACTTC. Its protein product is CASSPGLTYEQYF.

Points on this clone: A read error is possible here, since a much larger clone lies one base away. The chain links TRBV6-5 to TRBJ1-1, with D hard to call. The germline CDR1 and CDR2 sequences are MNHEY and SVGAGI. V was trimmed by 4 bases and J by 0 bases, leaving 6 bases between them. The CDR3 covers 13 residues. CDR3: CASSSEMNTEAFF. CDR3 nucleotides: TGTGCCAGCAGTTCTGAGATGAACACTGAAGCTTTCTTT.

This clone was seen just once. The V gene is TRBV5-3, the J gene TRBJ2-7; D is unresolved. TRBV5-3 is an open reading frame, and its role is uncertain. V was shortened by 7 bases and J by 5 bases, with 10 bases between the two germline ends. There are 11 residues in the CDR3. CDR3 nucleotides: TGTGCCAGACTCAGCCTAGACGAGCAGTACTTC. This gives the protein CARLSLDEQYF.

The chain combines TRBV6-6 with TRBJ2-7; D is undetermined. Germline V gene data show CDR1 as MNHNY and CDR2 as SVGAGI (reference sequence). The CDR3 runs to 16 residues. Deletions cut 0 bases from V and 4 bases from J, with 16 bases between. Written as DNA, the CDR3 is TGTGCCAGCAGTTACTCGGTTTCGAGACTTACATACGAGCAGTACTTC. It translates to CASSYSVSRLTYEQYF.

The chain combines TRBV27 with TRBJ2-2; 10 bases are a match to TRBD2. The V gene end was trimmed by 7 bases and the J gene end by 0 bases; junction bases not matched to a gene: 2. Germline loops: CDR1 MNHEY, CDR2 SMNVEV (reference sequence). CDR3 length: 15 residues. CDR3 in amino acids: CASKGLAANTGELFF. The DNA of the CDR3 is TGTGCCAGCAAAGGACTAGCGGCGAACACCGGGGAGCTGTTTTTT.

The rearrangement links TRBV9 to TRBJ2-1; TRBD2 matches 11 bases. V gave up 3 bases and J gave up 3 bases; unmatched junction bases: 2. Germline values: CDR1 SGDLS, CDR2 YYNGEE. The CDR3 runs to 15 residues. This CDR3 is CASSDGLAGYNEQFF. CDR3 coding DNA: TGTGCCAGCAGCGATGGACTAGCGGGCTACAATGAGCAGTTCTTC.

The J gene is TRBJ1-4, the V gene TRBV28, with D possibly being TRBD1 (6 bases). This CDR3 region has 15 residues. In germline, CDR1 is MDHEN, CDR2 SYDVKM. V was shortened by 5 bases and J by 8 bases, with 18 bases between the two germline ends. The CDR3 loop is CASSPPGGLEEKLFF. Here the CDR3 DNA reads TGTGCCAGCAGTCCACCTGGGGGGCTCGAAGAAAAACTGTTTTTT.

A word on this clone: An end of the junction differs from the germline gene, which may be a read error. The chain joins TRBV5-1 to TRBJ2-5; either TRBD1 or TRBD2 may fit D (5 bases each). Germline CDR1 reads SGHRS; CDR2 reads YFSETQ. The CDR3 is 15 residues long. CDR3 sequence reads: CASSLLGTVQGTQYF. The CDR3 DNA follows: TGCGCCAGCAGCTTGCTCGGGACGGTTCAAGGGACCCAGTACTTC.

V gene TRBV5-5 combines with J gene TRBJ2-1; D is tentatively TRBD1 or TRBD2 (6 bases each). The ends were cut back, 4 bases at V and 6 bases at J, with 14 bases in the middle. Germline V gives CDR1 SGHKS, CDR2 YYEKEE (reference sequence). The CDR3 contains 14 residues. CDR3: CASSAGGGGNEQFF. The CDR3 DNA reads TGTGCCAGCAGCGCCGGCGGAGGGGGCAATGAGCAGTTCTTC.

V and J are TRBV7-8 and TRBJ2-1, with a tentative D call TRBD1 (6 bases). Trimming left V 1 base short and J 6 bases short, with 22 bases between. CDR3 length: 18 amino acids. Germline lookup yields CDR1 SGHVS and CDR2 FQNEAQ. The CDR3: CASSLGKSGAFVGNEQFF. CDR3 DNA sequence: TGTGCCAGCAGCTTAGGTAAATCAGGGGCTTTTGTCGGCAATGAGCAGTTCTTC.

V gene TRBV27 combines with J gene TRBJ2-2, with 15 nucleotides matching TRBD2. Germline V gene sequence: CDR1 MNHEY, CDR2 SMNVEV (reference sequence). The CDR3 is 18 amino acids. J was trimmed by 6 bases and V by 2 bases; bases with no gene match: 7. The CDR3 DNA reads TGTGCCAGCAGTTTAATCGGACTAGCGGGAGGGCCCGCCGGGGAGCTGTTTTTT. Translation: CASSLIGLAGGPAGELFF.

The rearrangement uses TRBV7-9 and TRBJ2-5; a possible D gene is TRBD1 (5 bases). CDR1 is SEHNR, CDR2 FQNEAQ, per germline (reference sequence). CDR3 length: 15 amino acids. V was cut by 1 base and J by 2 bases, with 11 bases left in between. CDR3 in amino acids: CASSLEGRPQETQYF. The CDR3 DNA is TGTGCCAGCAGCTTAGAGGGGCGACCTCAAGAGACCCAGTACTTC. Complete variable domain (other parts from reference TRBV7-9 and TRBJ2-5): DTGVSQNPRHKITKRGQNVTFRCDPISEHNRLYWYRQTLGQGPEFLTYFQNEAQLEKSRLLSDRFSAERPKGSFSTLEIQRTEQGDSAMYLCASSLEGRPQETQYFGPGTRLLVL.

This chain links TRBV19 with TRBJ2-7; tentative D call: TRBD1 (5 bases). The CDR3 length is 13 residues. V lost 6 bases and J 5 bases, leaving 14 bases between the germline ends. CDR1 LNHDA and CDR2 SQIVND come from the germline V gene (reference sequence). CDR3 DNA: TGTGCCAGTAGAGACAGTCCGACAGACGAGCAGTACTTC. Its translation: CASRDSPTDEQYF.

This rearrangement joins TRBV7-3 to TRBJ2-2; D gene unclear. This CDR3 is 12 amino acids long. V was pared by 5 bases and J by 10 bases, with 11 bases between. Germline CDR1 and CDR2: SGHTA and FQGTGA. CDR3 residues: CASSPDTQELFF. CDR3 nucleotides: TGTGCCAGCAGCCCGGATACGCAGGAGCTGTTTTTT.

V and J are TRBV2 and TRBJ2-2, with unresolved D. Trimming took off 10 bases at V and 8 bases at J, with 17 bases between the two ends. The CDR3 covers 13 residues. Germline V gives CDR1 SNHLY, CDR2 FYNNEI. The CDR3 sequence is CANAGSLVGELFF. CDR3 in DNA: TGTGCCAACGCCGGGTCCCTCGTGGGGGAGCTGTTTTTT.

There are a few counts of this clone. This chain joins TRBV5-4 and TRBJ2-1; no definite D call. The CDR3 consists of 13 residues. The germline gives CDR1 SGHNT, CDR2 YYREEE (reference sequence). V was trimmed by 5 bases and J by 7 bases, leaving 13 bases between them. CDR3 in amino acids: CASSISVLNEQFF. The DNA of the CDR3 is TGTGCCAGCAGTATCTCAGTCCTAAATGAGCAGTTCTTC. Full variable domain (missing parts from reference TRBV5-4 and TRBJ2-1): ETGVTQSPTHLIKTRGQQVTLRCSSQSGHNTVSWYQQALGQGPQFIFQYYREEENGRGNFPPRFSGLQFPNYSSELNVNALELDDSALYLCASSISVLNEQFFGPGTRLTVL.

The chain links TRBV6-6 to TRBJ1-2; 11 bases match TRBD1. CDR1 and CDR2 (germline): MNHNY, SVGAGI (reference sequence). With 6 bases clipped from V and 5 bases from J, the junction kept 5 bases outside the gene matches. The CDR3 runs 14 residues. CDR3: CASRNGDRGYGYTF. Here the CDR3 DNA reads TGTGCCAGCAGAAACGGGGACAGGGGGTATGGCTACACCTTC.

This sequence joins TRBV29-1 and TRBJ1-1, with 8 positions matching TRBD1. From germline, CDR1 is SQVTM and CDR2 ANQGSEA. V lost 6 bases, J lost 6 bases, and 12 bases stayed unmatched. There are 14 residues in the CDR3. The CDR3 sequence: CSVSDWTGRPEAFF. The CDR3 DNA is TGCAGCGTCTCCGACTGGACAGGGCGTCCTGAAGCTTTCTTT.

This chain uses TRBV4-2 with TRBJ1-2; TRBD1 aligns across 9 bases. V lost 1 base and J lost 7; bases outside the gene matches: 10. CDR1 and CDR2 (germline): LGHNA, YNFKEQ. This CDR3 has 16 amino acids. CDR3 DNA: TGTGCCAGCAGCCAAGTGTCTGAAAGGGACAGGGCTGGCTACACCTTC. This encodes CASSQVSERDRAGYTF.

In nucleotides, the CDR3 is TGTGCCAGCAGTTCCCCAAGCGGGAGTACCTACGAGCAGTACTTC. It yields the protein CASSSPSGSTYEQYF. The chain recombines TRBV28 with TRBJ2-7, with TRBD2 identical over 8 bases. J gave up 2 bases and V 4 bases, and 7 bases lay outside the gene matches. Germline V lookup: CDR1 MDHEN, CDR2 SYDVKM. The CDR3 has 15 amino acids.